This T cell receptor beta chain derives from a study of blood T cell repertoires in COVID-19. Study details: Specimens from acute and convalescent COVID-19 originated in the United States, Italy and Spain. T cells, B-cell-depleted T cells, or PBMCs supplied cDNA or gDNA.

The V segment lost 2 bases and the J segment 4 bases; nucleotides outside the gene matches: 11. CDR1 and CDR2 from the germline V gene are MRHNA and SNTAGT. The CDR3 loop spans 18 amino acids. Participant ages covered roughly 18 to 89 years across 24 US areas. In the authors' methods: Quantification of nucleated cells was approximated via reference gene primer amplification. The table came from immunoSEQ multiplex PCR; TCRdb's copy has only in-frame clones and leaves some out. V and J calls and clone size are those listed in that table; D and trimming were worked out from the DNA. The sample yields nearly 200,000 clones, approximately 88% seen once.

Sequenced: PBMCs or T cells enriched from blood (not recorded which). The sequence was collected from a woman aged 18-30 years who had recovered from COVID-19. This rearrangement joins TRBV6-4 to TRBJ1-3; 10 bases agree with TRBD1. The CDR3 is CASSDRDRGQSKGNTIYF. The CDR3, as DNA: TGTGCCAGCAGTGACCGGGACAGGGGACAAAGCAAAGGAAACACCATATATTTT.